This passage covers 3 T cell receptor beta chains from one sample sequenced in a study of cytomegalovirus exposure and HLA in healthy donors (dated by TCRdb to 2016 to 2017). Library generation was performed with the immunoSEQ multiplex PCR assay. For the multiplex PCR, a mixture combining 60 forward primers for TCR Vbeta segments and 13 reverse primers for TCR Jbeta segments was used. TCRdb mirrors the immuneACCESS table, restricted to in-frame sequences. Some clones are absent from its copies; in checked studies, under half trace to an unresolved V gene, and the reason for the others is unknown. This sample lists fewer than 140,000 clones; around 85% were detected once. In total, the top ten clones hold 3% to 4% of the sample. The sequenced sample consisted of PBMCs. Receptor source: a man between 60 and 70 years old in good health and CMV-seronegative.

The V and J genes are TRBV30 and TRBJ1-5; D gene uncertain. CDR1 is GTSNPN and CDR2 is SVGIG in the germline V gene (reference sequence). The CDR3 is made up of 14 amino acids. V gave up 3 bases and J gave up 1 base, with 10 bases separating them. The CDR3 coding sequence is TGTGCCTGGAGCGGTTCAACGAGCAATCAGCCCCAGCATTTT. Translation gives CAWSGSTSNQPQHF.

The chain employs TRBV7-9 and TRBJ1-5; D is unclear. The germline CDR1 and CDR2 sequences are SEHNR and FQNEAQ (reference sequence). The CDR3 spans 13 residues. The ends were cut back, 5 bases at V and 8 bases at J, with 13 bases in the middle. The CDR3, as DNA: TGTGCCAGCAGCCTTTCGGGGATGGAGCCCCAGCATTTT. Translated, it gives CASSLSGMEPQHF.

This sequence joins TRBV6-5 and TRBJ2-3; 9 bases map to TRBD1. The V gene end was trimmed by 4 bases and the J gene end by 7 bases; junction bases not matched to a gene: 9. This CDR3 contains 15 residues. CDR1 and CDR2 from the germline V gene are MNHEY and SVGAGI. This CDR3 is CASSWGGQGMNTQYF. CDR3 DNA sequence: TGTGCCAGCAGTTGGGGGGGACAGGGAATGAATACGCAGTATTTT.